This T cell receptor (beta chain) stems from a study of cytotoxic CD8 clonotypes in ibrutinib-treated CLL. Study-wide results and limits: Clonality increased with ibrutinib response but returned toward baseline at progression.

Note on this clone: The antigen is undetermined.

Trimming pared 3 bases from V and 8 bases from J, leaving 14 bases between. Germline assignment: CDR1 SGHVS and CDR2 FNYEAQ. The length of the CDR3 is 14 residues. Produced via immunoSEQ multiplex PCR; TCRdb's table is partial and in-frame only. The sample consists of approximately 100,000 clones, around 73% of them appearing once. The genes are TRBV7-6 and TRBJ2-1; a weak D match, TRBD2 (7 bases). This clonotype was obtained from a human donor with chronic lymphocytic leukemia. This specimen consisted of PBMCs, obtained after 12 months of ibrutinib treatment. CDR3: CASSFSGGTHEQFF. The CDR3 DNA reads TGTGCCAGCAGCTTTTCCGGGGGGACACATGAGCAGTTCTTC.